The 14 T cell receptor beta chains below were found in one sample sequenced in a study of blood T cell repertoires in COVID-19. Profiled with immunoSEQ multiplex PCR; TCRdb holds only in-frame clones, not every one. The table shows 150,000 to 200,000 clones, with 89% occurring only once. Sequences were obtained from peripheral blood. The receptor set was obtained from a young man who had recovered from COVID-19.

V gene TRBV19 combines with J gene TRBJ2-7; D is uncertain. The CDR3 totals 13 residues. Trimming removed 3 bases from V and 2 bases from J, with 8 bases in between. Germline assignment: CDR1 LNHDA and CDR2 SQIVND (reference sequence). The CDR3 region is CASSMSPTYEQYF. In nucleotides, the CDR3 is TGTGCCAGTAGTATGAGCCCAACCTACGAGCAGTACTTC.

This CDR3 is CASSFSSNQPQHF. For the CDR3, the DNA is TGTGCCAGCAGCTTCAGTAGCAATCAGCCCCAGCATTTT. The chain combines TRBV7-9 with TRBJ1-5, with D hard to call. The ends were cut back, 3 bases at V and 0 bases at J, with 3 bases in the middle. Per the germline V gene, CDR1 is SEHNR and CDR2 is FQNEAQ (reference sequence). This CDR3 contains 13 residues.

The chain joins TRBV6-6 to TRBJ2-5; TRBD2 might be the D (5 bases). The CDR3 sequence is 15 residues long. Trimming removed 0 bases from V and 0 bases from J, with 8 bases in between. From germline, CDR1 is MNHNY and CDR2 SVGAGI (reference sequence). The CDR3 spells CASSYSGVYQETQYF. The CDR3 coding sequence is TGTGCCAGCAGTTACTCGGGAGTTTACCAAGAGACCCAGTACTTC.

The chain uses TRBV7-2 and TRBJ2-2; 11 bases align to TRBD2. The CDR3 loop spans 19 amino acids. Germline-derived CDR1 and CDR2 are SGHTA and FQGNSA. J was trimmed by 2 bases and V by 6 bases; bases with no gene match: 14. The CDR3 spells CASSPGTSGPEINTGELFF. The CDR3, as DNA: TGTGCCAGCAGTCCCGGGACTAGCGGACCCGAAATAAACACCGGGGAGCTGTTTTTT.

The chain joins TRBV7-6 to TRBJ1-1; TRBD1 matches 8 bases. The CDR3 loop spans 15 amino acids. Germline CDR1 SGHVS, CDR2 FNYEAQ. Germline trimming cut 0 bases from V and 5 bases from J; bases unmatched to any gene: 5. The CDR3 spells CASSLADRGRTEAFF. The CDR3 DNA is TGTGCCAGCAGCTTAGCCGACAGGGGCCGGACTGAAGCTTTCTTT.

The J gene is TRBJ2-5, the V gene TRBV9; TRBD2 might be the D (6 bases). Germline CDR1 and CDR2: SGDLS and YYNGEE. The CDR3 is made up of 14 amino acids. Trimming pared 4 bases from V and 2 bases from J, leaving 12 bases between. The CDR3 DNA follows: TGTGCCAGCAGCCCAACGCGGGGACAAGAGACCCAGTACTTC. Its protein is CASSPTRGQETQYF. Together with reference TRBV9 and TRBJ2-5, the CDR3 gives the full variable domain: DSGVTQTPKHLITATGQRVTLRCSPRSGDLSVYWYQQSLDQGLQFLIQYYNGEERAKGNILERFSAQQFPDLHSELNLSSLELGDSALYFCASSPTRGQETQYFGPGTRLLVL.

The DNA for the CDR3 is TGTGCCAGCAGCTTAGCGGGACAGGGCTACGAGCAGTACTTC. Protein: CASSLAGQGYEQYF. The chain links TRBV7-8 to TRBJ2-7; 9 bases are shared with TRBD1. The CDR3 has 14 amino acids. Germline trimming cut 0 bases from V and 3 bases from J; bases unmatched to any gene: 0. CDR1 SGHVS and CDR2 FQNEAQ come from the germline V gene. Based on the CDR3 plus reference TRBV7-8 and TRBJ2-7, the full variable domain is GAGVSQSPRYKVAKRGQDVALRCDPISGHVSLFWYQQALGQGPEFLTYFQNEAQLDKSGLPSDRFFAERPEGSVSTLKIQRTQQEDSAVYLCASSLAGQGYEQYFGPGTRLTVT.

This rearrangement joins TRBV6-2 or TRBV6-3 to TRBJ2-7; 8 positions agree with TRBD1. Germline CDR1 MNHEY, CDR2 SVGEGT. J was trimmed by 4 bases and V by 0 bases; bases with no gene match: 8. CDR3 size: 16 residues. The CDR3 bases are TGTGCCAGCAGTTACTCCTCGGGCAGGGGGCGATACGAGCAGTACTTC. Its protein is CASSYSSGRGRYEQYF.

V is TRBV6-5 and J is TRBJ2-5, with D unclear. The CDR3 runs 15 residues. In germline, CDR1 is MNHEY, CDR2 SVGAGI. Trimming took off 5 bases at V and 2 bases at J, with 15 bases between the two ends. The CDR3 DNA sequence: TGTGCCAGCAGTACCTCCGGGTCGATGCAAGAGACCCAGTACTTC. Its protein product is CASSTSGSMQETQYF.

This clone showed up just once. Here the CDR3 reads CASSFGSNTEAFF. DNA for the CDR3: TGTGCCAGTAGTTTCGGGTCGAACACTGAAGCTTTCTTT. This sequence joins TRBV19 and TRBJ1-1; no clear D. The CDR3 runs 13 residues. Trimming stripped 5 bases from V and 1 base from J, with 8 bases between. Germline CDR1 is LNHDA and CDR2 is SQIVND (reference sequence).

J is TRBJ2-1 and V is TRBV9, with TRBD2 identical over 10 bases. The ends lost 3 bases at V and 3 bases at J; junction bases unmatched: 3. The length of the CDR3 is 15 residues. The germline V gene has CDR1 SGDLS and CDR2 YYNGEE. For the CDR3, the DNA is TGTGCCAGCAGCGGGACTAGCGGCGACTACAATGAGCAGTTCTTC. Its translation: CASSGTSGDYNEQFF.

The chain recombines TRBV7-6 with TRBJ2-7; perhaps TRBD2 as D (6 bases). The V end was cut by 4 bases, the J end by 0 bases, with 13 bases between. Germline V CDR1 and CDR2: SGHVS, FNYEAQ. This CDR3 spans 15 amino acids. CDR3 bases: TGTGCCAGCAGCTCGGACTACCGGGTCTCCTACGAGCAGTACTTC. Encoded protein: CASSSDYRVSYEQYF.

V and J are TRBV4-3 and TRBJ2-7, with 7 bases matching TRBD1. V lost 1 base, J lost 2 bases, and 5 bases stayed unmatched. This CDR3 spans 15 amino acids. Germline CDR1 reads LGHNA; CDR2 reads YSLEER. The CDR3 loop is CASSQGRTGTYEQYF. Written as DNA, the CDR3 is TGCGCCAGCAGCCAAGGGCGGACAGGTACCTACGAGCAGTACTTC.

V usage is TRBV24-1 and J usage is TRBJ2-1, with 11 positions matching TRBD2. CDR1 KGHDR and CDR2 SFDVKD come from the germline V gene. The trim removed 2 bases at V and 7 bases at J, leaving 6 bases unmatched. This CDR3 has 16 amino acids. This CDR3 is CATSDYGTSGRNEQFF. The CDR3 nucleotides read TGTGCCACCAGTGATTACGGGACTAGCGGTCGGAATGAGCAGTTCTTC.